The rows below give T cell receptor beta chains drawn from one sample of a study of read filtering for tumor transcriptome and immune sequencing. MiXCR, applied by TCRdb to the reads, yields one record per CDR3 protein. This table holds 39,000 or so distinct CDR3 sequences, roughly 13% found once. The source material was a population of CD138-negative cells sorted from bone marrow. Receptors originate from a donor at least 40 years old with multiple myeloma. CDR3s include the opening cysteine and the closing phenylalanine or tryptophan. Each record gives: D gene, V gene, J gene, clone size, CDR3 protein, CDR3 DNA. The D gene is left open where the match is weak. Size is stated for part of the rows, as once, few or many counts, or as a class when the clone is expanded.

NA	TRBV10-3	TRBJ2-5	many	CAISGRNQETQYF	TGTGCCATCAGTGGACGCAACCAAGAGACCCAGTACTTC
NA	TRBV24-1	TRBJ2-2	many	CATSDGGRGAFTGELFF	TGTGCCACCAGTGATGGGGGCCGGGGGGCATTTACCGGGGAGCTGTTTTTT
TRBD2	TRBV19	TRBJ2-1	many	CASSGRGSPYNEQFF	TGTGCCAGTAGCGGGAGGGGCAGTCCCTACAATGAGCAGTTCTTC
NA	TRBV7-2	TRBJ2-1	medium-sized	CASRGLGGEQFF	TGTGCCAGCAGGGGGCTAGGAGGGGAGCAGTTCTTC
NA	TRBV5-1	TRBJ2-1	once	CASSLGDFYHEQFF	TGCGCTAGCAGCTTGGGGGACTTCTACCATGAGCAGTTCTTC
TRBD2	TRBV7-2	TRBJ2-3	many	CASSLDGRAIDTQYF	TGTGCCAGCAGCTTAGACGGGAGGGCCATAGATACGCAGTATTTT
TRBD1	TRBV20-1	TRBJ2-5	many	CSAPRTGAETQYF	TGCAGTGCTCCTCGGACAGGGGCGGAGACCCAGTACTTC
NA	TRBV9	TRBJ2-1	NA	CASSEGEIRPVGEQFF	TGTGCCAGCAGCGAGGGGGAGATACGCCCAGTCGGTGAGCAGTTCTTC
TRBD2	TRBV28	TRBJ2-3	many	CASSPLLAGVGTDTQYF	TGTGCCAGCAGCCCCTTACTAGCGGGGGTTGGCACAGATACGCAGTATTTT
TRBD1	TRBV3-1	TRBJ2-3	NA	CASSQGPDRGPTDTQYF	TGTGCCAGCAGCCAAGGCCCGGACAGGGGGCCCACAGATACGCAGTATTTT
TRBD2	TRBV20-1	TRBJ2-5	many	CSATPGLAGGPGAQETQYF	TGCAGTGCTACCCCGGGACTAGCGGGAGGGCCTGGGGCTCAAGAGACCCAGTACTTC
NA	TRBV20-1	TRBJ2-1	medium-sized	CSANSWGRKEQFF	TGCAGTGCTAATAGTTGGGGGAGAAAAGAGCAGTTCTTC
TRBD1	TRBV4-1	TRBJ2-7	many	CASSPDRGQQYF	TGCGCCAGCAGCCCCGACAGGGGACAGCAGTACTTC
TRBD1	TRBV12-3/TRBV12-4	TRBJ2-5	many	CASSLSDRAQETQYF	TGTGCCAGCAGTTTATCGGACAGGGCCCAAGAGACCCAGTACTTC
TRBD1	TRBV25-1	TRBJ1-1	many	CASSDILGQGNTEAFF	TGTGCCAGCAGTGATATCTTGGGACAGGGGAACACTGAAGCTTTCTTT
TRBD2	TRBV18	TRBJ2-3	many	CASSPLAGASDTQYF	TGTGCCAGCTCACCGCTAGCGGGAGCATCAGATACGCAGTATTTT
TRBD1	TRBV9	TRBJ2-2	many	CASSPRGQGATGELFF	TGTGCCAGCAGCCCTAGGGGACAGGGGGCCACCGGGGAGCTGTTTTTT
TRBD2	TRBV10-2	TRBJ2-1	many	CASTRTSGGLNEQFF	TGCGCCAGCACCCGGACTAGCGGGGGCCTCAATGAGCAGTTCTTC
TRBD1	TRBV6-2/TRBV6-3	TRBJ2-1	NA	CASSQTGMNEQFF	TGTGCCAGCTCCCAGACAGGGATGAATGAGCAGTTCTTC
TRBD1	TRBV30	TRBJ2-7	many	CAWSVGTGGIYEQYF	TGTGCCTGGAGTGTAGGGACAGGGGGGATCTACGAGCAGTACTTC
NA	TRBV7-9	TRBJ2-7	many	CASSLTGHEQYF	TGTGCCAGCAGCTTGACAGGTCACGAGCAGTACTTC
TRBD1	TRBV24-1	TRBJ2-5	many	CATSDGTGVRETQYF	TGTGCCACCAGTGATGGGACAGGGGTCCGGGAGACCCAGTACTTC
NA	TRBV29-1	TRBJ2-7	many	CSVELDKQYF	TGCAGCGTTGAACTGGATAAGCAGTACTTC
NA	TRBV5-1	TRBJ1-1	few	CASSMAWDDTEAFF	TGCGCCAGCAGCATGGCCTGGGACGACACTGAGGCTTTCTTT
TRBD1	TRBV6-5	TRBJ2-7	many	CASRRQGVMYEQYF	TGTGCCAGCAGAAGACAGGGTGTGATGTACGAGCAGTACTTC
TRBD2	TRBV20-1	TRBJ2-5	many	CRAGGKETQYF	TGCAGGGCGGGAGGGAAGGAGACCCAGTACTTC
TRBD2	TRBV12-3/TRBV12-4	TRBJ2-2	many	CASSWTSYTGELFF	TGTGCCAGCAGTTGGACTAGCTACACCGGGGAGCTGTTTTTT
NA	TRBV4-1	TRBJ2-2	many	CASSQDELAGELFF	TGCGCCAGCAGCCAAGATGAGCTCGCGGGGGAGCTGTTTTTT
TRBD1	TRBV20-1	TRBJ1-6	NA	CSARNRTGWNSPLHF	TGCAGTGCTAGAAATCGGACAGGTTGGAATTCACCCCTCCACTTT
NA	TRBV29-1	TRBJ1-1	many	CSSSLNTEAFF	TGCAGCTCCAGCCTGAACACTGAAGCTTTCTTT
NA	TRBV20-1	TRBJ1-1	NA	CSAGEVLNSPLHF	TGCAGTGCTGGTGAAGTATTAAATTCACCCCTTCACTTT
TRBD2	TRBV5-1	TRBJ2-5	many	CASSPRLAGEETQYF	TGCGCCAGCAGCCCACGACTAGCGGGAGAAGAGACCCAGTACTTC
NA	TRBV10-3	TRBJ2-3	many	CAISGTDHSDTQYF	TGTGCCATCAGTGGGACAGATCATTCAGATACGCAGTATTTT
NA	TRBV7-6	TRBJ2-7	many	CASSPSRPLAYEQYF	TGTGCCAGCAGCCCCTCCCGCCCGCTAGCCTACGAGCAGTACTTC